What follows are 13 T cell receptor beta chains derived from one specimen sequenced in a study of spatial heterogeneity in lung cancer. TCRdb passed the 5' RACE reads through MiXCR, listing each CDR3 protein once. The repertoire holds roughly 39,000 distinct CDR3 sequences, with roughly 7.4% as singletons. Time point: sample taken at primary tumor resection. This sample comprised PBMCs, obtained at surgery. The source is a male donor with early-stage non-small cell lung cancer.

The chain links TRBV12-3 or TRBV12-4 to TRBJ2-3; possibly TRBD1 or TRBD2 for D (6 bases each). Trimming shortened V by 3 bases and J by 0 bases, and 10 bases separated the two germline ends. The CDR3 covers 15 residues. The CDR3 spells CASSFRGLSTDTQYF. The CDR3 bases are TGTGCCAGCAGTTTTCGGGGGCTCAGCACAGATACGCAGTATTTT.

This clonotype was counted a few times. The gene calls are TRBV6-1 and TRBJ1-6; no firm D call. Germline CDR1 MNHNS, CDR2 SASEGT. This CDR3 has 15 residues. Trimming left V 1 base short and J 4 bases short, with 8 bases between. Written as DNA, the CDR3 is TGTGCCAGCAGTGAAGGATCTACTTATAATTCACCCCTCCACTTT. Translation gives CASSEGSTYNSPLHF.

This clonotype was counted many times. J is TRBJ2-1 and V is TRBV18, with 7 bases that match TRBD1. Germline V CDR1 and CDR2: KGHSH, LQKENI. Losses at the gene ends were 8 bases for V and 8 bases for J; bases not matched to a gene: 12. The length of the CDR3 is 14 residues. In DNA form, the CDR3 reads TGTGCCAGCGCGAAGACAGGGAATTACGATGAGCAGTTCTTC. Residues: CASAKTGNYDEQFF.

This clonotype was observed many times. In nucleotides, the CDR3 is TGTGCCAGCAGCTTGGAGACAGAGAACACTGAAGCTTTCTTT. This sequence encodes CASSLETENTEAFF. V gene TRBV5-6 combines with J gene TRBJ1-1; D is perhaps TRBD1 (5 bases). This CDR3 has 14 amino acids. The V gene's germline CDR1 is SGHDT and CDR2 YYEEEE. V dropped 0 bases and J dropped 1 base, with 7 bases sitting between them.

The sample holds a few counts of this clonotype. The V and J genes are TRBV7-2 and TRBJ2-2; D possibly corresponds to TRBD1 (6 bases). The CDR3 length is 15 residues. Germline V gives CDR1 SGHTA, CDR2 FQGNSA. Between the trimmed V and J ends, which lost 1 base and 5 bases, there was a span of 11 bases. The CDR3 region is CASSLVQGLTGELFF. CDR3 bases: TGTGCCAGCAGCTTAGTGCAGGGGTTGACCGGGGAGCTGTTTTTT.

This clonotype was observed many times. The gene calls are TRBV10-3 and TRBJ2-2; TRBD2 agrees at 11 bases. The V segment lost 2 bases and the J segment 6 bases; nucleotides outside the gene matches: 5. Germline values: CDR1 ENHRY, CDR2 SYGVKD. The CDR3 is 16 residues long. The CDR3 coding sequence is TGTGCCATCAGTGAGCGTCTAGCGGGAGGTGCCGGGGAGCTGTTTTTT. This translates into CAISERLAGGAGELFF.

This clonotype was picked up many times. J is TRBJ1-1 and V is TRBV4-1; 7 nucleotides match TRBD1. CDR1 is MGHRA and CDR2 is YSYEKL in the germline V gene. The CDR3 consists of 15 residues. Germline trimming cut 2 bases from V and 5 bases from J; bases unmatched to any gene: 8. The DNA of the CDR3 is TGCGCCAGCAGCCAAAATGACAGGGTAAATACTGAAGCTTTCTTT. Translated: CASSQNDRVNTEAFF.

Many counts were recorded for this clonotype. The chain is built from TRBV5-5 and TRBJ1-6, with D unclear. Trimming shortened V by 4 bases and J by 6 bases, and 11 bases separated the two germline ends. The germline V gene has CDR1 SGHKS and CDR2 YYEKEE (reference sequence). The CDR3 runs to 14 residues. CDR3 sequence reads: CASSETDPNSPLHF. The DNA for the CDR3 is TGTGCCAGCAGCGAGACGGATCCTAATTCACCCCTCCACTTT.

This clonotype was counted only a few times. The chain recombines TRBV28 with TRBJ2-7, with unresolved D. V was shortened by 6 bases and J by 3 bases, with 15 bases between the two germline ends. Germline V gives CDR1 MDHEN, CDR2 SYDVKM. The CDR3 extends over 14 amino acids. CDR3 sequence: CASSQPMVGYEQYF. The CDR3 DNA sequence: TGTGCCAGCAGCCAGCCCATGGTCGGCTACGAGCAGTACTTC.

At least ten counts were recorded for this clonotype. This sequence joins TRBV29-1 and TRBJ1-5; D is possibly TRBD1 (6 bases). Germline values: CDR1 SQVTM, CDR2 ANQGSEA. Trimming stripped 5 bases from V and 4 bases from J, with 15 bases between. The CDR3 covers 14 residues. CDR3 nucleotides: TGCAGCGTTAGGGGGGGCGCGGCAAATCAGCCCCAGCATTTT. The encoded protein is CSVRGGAANQPQHF.

This clonotype was recorded a few times. V gene TRBV6-6 combines with J gene TRBJ1-1; D call uncertain. V lost 5 bases and J lost 2, with 3 bases in between. This CDR3 is 11 amino acids long. Germline V gives CDR1 MNHNY, CDR2 SVGAGI (reference sequence). The CDR3 bases are TGTGCCAGCAGTCCCAACACTGAAGCTTTCTTT. It specifies CASSPNTEAFF.

At least ten counts were recorded for this clonotype. The gene calls are TRBV20-1 and TRBJ1-2, with D unresolved. The CDR3 is 15 residues long. The V end lost 1 base, the J end lost 0 bases, and 12 bases lay between the germline ends. Germline V gives CDR1 DFQATT, CDR2 SNEGSKA (reference sequence). The CDR3 sequence: CSARVQVIANYGYTF. The CDR3 nucleotides read TGCAGTGCTAGAGTTCAGGTCATAGCTAACTATGGCTACACCTTC.

This clonotype was seen repeatedly, ten times or more. The chain has TRBV5-1 and TRBJ1-5; the match to TRBD1 covers 8 bases. The trim removed 4 bases at V and 5 bases at J, leaving 8 bases unmatched. The CDR3 has 15 amino acids. Germline V gene lookup returns CDR1 SGHRS and CDR2 YFSETQ. The CDR3 is CASSTTGEGYQPQHF. The CDR3 coding sequence is TGCGCCAGCAGCACGACAGGGGAGGGCTATCAGCCCCAGCATTTT.